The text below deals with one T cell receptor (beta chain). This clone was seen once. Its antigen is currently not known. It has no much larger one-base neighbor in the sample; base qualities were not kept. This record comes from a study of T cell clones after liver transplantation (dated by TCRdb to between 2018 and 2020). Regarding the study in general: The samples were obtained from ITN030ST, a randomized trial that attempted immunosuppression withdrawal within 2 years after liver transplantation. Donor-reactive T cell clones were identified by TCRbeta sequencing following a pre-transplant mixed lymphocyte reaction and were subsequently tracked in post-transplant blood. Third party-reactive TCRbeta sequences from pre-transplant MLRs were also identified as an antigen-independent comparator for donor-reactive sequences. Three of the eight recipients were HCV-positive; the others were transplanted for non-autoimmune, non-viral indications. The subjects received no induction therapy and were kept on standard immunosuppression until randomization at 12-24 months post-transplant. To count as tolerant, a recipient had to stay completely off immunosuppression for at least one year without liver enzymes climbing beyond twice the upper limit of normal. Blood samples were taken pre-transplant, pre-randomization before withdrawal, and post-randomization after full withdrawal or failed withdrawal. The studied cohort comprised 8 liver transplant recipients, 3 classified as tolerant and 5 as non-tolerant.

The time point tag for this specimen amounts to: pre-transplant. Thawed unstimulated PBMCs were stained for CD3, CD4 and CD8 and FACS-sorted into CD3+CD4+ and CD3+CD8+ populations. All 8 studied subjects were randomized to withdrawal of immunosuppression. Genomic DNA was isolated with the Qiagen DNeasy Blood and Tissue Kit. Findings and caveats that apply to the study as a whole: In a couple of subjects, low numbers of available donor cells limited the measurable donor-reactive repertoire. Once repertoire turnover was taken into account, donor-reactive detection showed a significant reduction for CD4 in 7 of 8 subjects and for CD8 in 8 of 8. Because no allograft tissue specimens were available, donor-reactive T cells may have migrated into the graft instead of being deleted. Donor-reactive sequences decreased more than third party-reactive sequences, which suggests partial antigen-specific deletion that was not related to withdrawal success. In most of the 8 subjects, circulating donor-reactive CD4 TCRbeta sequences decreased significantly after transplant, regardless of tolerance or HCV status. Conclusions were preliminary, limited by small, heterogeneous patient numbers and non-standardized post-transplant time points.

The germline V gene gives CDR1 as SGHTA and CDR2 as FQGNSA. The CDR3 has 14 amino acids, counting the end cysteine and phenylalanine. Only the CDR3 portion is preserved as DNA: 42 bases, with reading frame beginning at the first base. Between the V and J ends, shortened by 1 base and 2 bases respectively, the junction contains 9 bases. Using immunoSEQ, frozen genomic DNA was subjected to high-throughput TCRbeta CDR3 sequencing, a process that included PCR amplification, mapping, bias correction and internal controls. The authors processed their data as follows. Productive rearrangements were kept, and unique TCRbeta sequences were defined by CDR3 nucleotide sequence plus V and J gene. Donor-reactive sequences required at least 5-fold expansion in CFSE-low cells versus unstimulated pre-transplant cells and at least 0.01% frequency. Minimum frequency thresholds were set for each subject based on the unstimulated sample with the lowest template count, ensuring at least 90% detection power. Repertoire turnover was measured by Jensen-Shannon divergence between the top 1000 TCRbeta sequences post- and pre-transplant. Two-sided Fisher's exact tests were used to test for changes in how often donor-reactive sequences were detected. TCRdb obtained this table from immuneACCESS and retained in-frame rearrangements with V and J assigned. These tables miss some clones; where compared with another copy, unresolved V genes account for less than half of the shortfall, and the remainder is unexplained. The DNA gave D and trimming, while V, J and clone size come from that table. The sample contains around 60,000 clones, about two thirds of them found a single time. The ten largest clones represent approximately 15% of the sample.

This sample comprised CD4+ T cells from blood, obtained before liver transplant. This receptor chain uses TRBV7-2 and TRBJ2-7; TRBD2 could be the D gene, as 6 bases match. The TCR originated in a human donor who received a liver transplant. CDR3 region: CASSLGSGAYEQYF. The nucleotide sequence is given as TGTGCCAGCAGCTTAGGTAGCGGTGCCTACGAGCAGTACTTC. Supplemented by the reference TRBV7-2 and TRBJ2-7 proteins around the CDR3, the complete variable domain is GAGVSQSPSNKVTEKGKDVELRCDPISGHTALYWYRQSLGQGLEFLIYFQGNSAPDKSGLPSDRFSAERTGGSVSTLTIQRTQQEDSAVYLCASSLGSGAYEQYFGPGTRLTVT.